This T cell receptor (beta chain) emerged from a study of breast tumors, draining lymph nodes, adjacent tissues. Study conclusions and caveats: The lymph node origin of tumor T cells was framed as consistent with a hypothesis, not demonstrated. Tumors had less TCR diversity than lymph nodes, more than nontumor tissue. The data were judged consistent with most tumor T cells coming from lymph node and expanding in tumor. Tumor and nontumor repertoires were significantly more similar in luminal-like than in basal-like breast cancer.

Germline CDR1 is DFQATT and CDR2 is SNEGSKA (reference sequence). The CDR3 covers 13 residues. The V gene end was trimmed by 5 bases and the J gene end by 1 base; junction bases not matched to a gene: 5. TCRdb ran MiXCR on the multiplex PCR reads and lists one entry per CDR3 protein. The sample contains some 22,000 distinct CDR3 sequences, 60% to 75% of which appear only once. This clonotype is medium-sized (0.01 to 0.1%). Its antigen is not identified. V is TRBV20-1 and J is TRBJ2-7, with 7 nucleotides matching TRBD1. Sequenced material: tumor-adjacent breast tissue. This TCR derives from a female donor with breast cancer. Some clones in this sample may be carry-over from other donors' samples. DNA for the CDR3: TGCAGTGCTGCACTGACAGGGTCCTACGAGCAGTACTTC. This encodes CSAALTGSYEQYF.